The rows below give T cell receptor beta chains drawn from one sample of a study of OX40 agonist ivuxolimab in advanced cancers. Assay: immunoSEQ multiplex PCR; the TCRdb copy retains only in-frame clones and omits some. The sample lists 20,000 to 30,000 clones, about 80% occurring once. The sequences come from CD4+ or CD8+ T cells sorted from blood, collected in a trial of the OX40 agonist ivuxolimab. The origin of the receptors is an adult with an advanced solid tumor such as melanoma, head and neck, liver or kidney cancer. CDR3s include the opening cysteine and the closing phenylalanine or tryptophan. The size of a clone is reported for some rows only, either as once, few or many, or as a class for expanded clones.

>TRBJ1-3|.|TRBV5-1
CASSSGTLSGNTIYF
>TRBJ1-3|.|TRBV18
CASSRQASSGNTIYF
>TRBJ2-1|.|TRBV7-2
CASSLEATGPYNEQFF
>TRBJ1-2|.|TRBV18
CATQGGQAYGYTF
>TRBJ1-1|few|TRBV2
CARRYGGGGTEAFF
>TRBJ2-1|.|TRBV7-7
CASSFNPVDEQFF
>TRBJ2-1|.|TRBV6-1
CASRGLAGDPWQFF
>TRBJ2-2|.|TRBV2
CASKQGEANTGELFF
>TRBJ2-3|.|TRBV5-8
CASSLGLVGDTDTQYF
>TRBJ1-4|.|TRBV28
CASSLKSPIFMITNEKLFF
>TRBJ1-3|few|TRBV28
CASSWGYGNTIYF
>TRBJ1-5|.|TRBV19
CASSMGQGRSNQPQHF
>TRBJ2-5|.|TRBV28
CASSSRRETQYF
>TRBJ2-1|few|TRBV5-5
CASSFETGGGEQFF
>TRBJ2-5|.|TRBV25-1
CASSEWGGFTGETQYF
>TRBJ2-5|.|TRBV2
CASSEEETQYF
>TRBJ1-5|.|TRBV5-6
CASSLDQSNQPQHF
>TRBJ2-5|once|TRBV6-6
CASSYLQTQYF
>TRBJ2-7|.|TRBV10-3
CAISERGPEDEQYF
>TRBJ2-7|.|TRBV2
CASSESTLPGEQYF
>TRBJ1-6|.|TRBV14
CASSQDPFPNSPLHF
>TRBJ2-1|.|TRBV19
CASSIVGLAGYNEQFF
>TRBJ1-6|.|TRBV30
CAWNRDYNSPLHF
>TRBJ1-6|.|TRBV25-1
CASNADRPDNSPLHF
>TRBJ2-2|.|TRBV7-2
CASSLHANPRELFF
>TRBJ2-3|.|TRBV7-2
CASSLGGAADTQYF
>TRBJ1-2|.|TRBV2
CASSEIGGGYGYTF
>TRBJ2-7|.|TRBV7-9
CASRLDHRNEQYF
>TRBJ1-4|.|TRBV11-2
CASSGETGVNEKLFF
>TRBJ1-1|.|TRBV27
CASSLGGGMNTEAFF
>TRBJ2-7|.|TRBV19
CASSRTGAYEQYF
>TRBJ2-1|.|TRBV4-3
CASSQDGVGYNEQFF
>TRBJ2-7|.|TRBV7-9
CASSRSGLYEQYF
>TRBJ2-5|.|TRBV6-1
CASKEGGPKETQYF
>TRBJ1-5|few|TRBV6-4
CASSEGARQPQHF
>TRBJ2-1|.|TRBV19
CASSTEGGSNEQFF
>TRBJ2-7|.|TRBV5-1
CASSWTDGSYEQYF
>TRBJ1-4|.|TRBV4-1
CASSNGPAGVWEKLFF
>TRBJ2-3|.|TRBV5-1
CASSLEPGAVDTQYF
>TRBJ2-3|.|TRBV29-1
CSGAGGVSTDTQYF
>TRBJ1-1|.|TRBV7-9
CATQLIDRDLRTEAFF
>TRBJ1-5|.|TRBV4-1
CASSHQNQPQHF
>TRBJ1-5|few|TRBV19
CASSRLPGGVFLYSNQPQHF
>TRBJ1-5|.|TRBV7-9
CASSSPDRVGQPQHF
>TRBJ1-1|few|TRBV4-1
CASSDFGTEAFF
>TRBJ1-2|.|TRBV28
CASSPDRLFHGYTF
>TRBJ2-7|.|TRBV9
CASSVDDPSAYEQYF
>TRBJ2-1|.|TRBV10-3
CAISEPDRASNEQFF
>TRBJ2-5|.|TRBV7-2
CASSFGLTSGVRETQYF
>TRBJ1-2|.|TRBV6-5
CASSPYQGSHYGYTF
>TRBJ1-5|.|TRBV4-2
CASSQHEDSNQPQHF
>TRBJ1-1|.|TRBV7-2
CASSLDTNTEAFF
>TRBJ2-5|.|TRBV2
CASKGMLGETQYF
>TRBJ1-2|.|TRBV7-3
CASSFGDGSQGGYTF
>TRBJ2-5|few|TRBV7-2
CASSPSVAQETQYF